The 24 T cell receptor beta chains below were found in one sample sequenced in a study of shared clonotypes between healthy human individuals. Profiled with immunoSEQ multiplex PCR; TCRdb holds only in-frame clones, not every one. The data hold under 2,500,000 clones, with around 95% observed a single time. The sample consisted of naive CD4+ T cells sorted from blood. Stated subset: CD45RA+ positively selected. The receptor set was obtained from a man between 18 and 35 years old in good health.

J is TRBJ1-3 and V is TRBV6-1, with D hard to call. CDR1 is MNHNS and CDR2 is SASEGT in the germline V gene. Trimming took off 3 bases at V and 4 bases at J, with 7 bases between the two ends. The CDR3 is 13 amino acids. This CDR3 is CASSEKPGNTIYF. In nucleotides, the CDR3 is TGTGCCAGCAGTGAGAAACCAGGAAACACCATATATTTT.

In DNA, the CDR3 is TGCGCCAGCAGCTTGGCCCAGCTGAGCTCTGGAAACACCATATATTTT. Amino acid sequence: CASSLAQLSSGNTIYF. The V and J genes are TRBV5-1 and TRBJ1-3; D call uncertain. The V end lost 0 bases, the J end lost 0 bases, and 10 bases lay between the germline ends. CDR3 length equals 16 residues. CDR1 and CDR2 from the germline V gene are SGHRS and YFSETQ. Full variable domain (rest looked up from reference TRBV5-1 and TRBJ1-3): KAGVTQTPRYLIKTRGQQVTLSCSPISGHRSVSWYQQTPGQGLQFLFEYFSETQRNKGNFPGRFSGRQFSNSRSEMNVSTLELGDSALYLCASSLAQLSSGNTIYFGEGSWLTVV.

This chain joins TRBV19 and TRBJ2-3, with 10 bases identical to TRBD1. There are 14 residues in the CDR3. The germline V gene has CDR1 LNHDA and CDR2 SQIVND (reference sequence). The junction had 6 bases not matched to a gene; V was cut back by 8 bases and J by 4 bases. The CDR3 nucleotides read TGTGCCAGTGAGGACAGGGGGAGGGCAGATACGCAGTATTTT. It yields the protein CASEDRGRADTQYF.

J is TRBJ2-7 and V is TRBV6-4; D might be TRBD2 (6 bases). Trimming removed 5 bases at V and 3 bases at J, with 17 bases between. This CDR3 spans 15 amino acids. Germline CDR1 is MRHNA and CDR2 is SNTAGT. CDR3 sequence reads: CASSNYPGRLYEQYF. CDR3 DNA sequence: TGTGCCAGCAGTAATTATCCAGGGAGGCTCTACGAGCAGTACTTC.

The gene calls are TRBV19 and TRBJ2-4; D is perhaps TRBD2 (5 bases). This CDR3 has 15 residues. Germline CDR1 reads LNHDA; CDR2 reads SQIVND (reference sequence). Deletions cut 0 bases from V and 7 bases from J, with 13 bases between. CDR3 sequence (DNA): TGTGCCAGTAGTATAGAGGGGAGTCCGGGGAACATTCAGTACTTC. This translates into CASSIEGSPGNIQYF.

The chain recombines TRBV7-9 with TRBJ2-3, with 7 nucleotides matching TRBD1. The ends lost 0 bases at V and 8 bases at J; junction bases unmatched: 14. The germline V gene has CDR1 SEHNR and CDR2 FQNEAQ (reference sequence). The CDR3 spans 17 residues. CDR3 DNA sequence: TGTGCCAGCAGCTTAGCGGGTCGCCAGGGGGTATGGCGTACGCAGTATTTT. It encodes CASSLAGRQGVWRTQYF.

V and J are TRBV12-5 and TRBJ2-2; D is uncertain. The germline V and J ends were trimmed by 2 bases and 7 bases, with 5 bases remaining between them. Germline V lookup: CDR1 LGHNT, CDR2 FRNRAP. The CDR3 spans 12 residues. The CDR3 spells CASGLLYGELFF. CDR3 nucleotide sequence: TGTGCTAGTGGTTTGCTGTACGGGGAGCTGTTTTTT.

The chain employs TRBV5-1 and TRBJ2-3; D remains ambiguous. The germline CDR1 and CDR2 sequences are SGHRS and YFSETQ. The CDR3 has 12 residues. Trimming shortened V by 4 bases and J by 4 bases, and 7 bases separated the two germline ends. The CDR3 DNA sequence: TGCGCCAGCAGCGAGCCCCCAGATACGCAGTATTTT. Translating gives CASSEPPDTQYF.

The DNA of the CDR3 is TGCGCCAGCCATGGGGGTTTTAATTCGTATGAGCAGTTCTTC. It encodes CASHGGFNSYEQFF. The chain has TRBV5-1 and TRBJ2-1, with D perhaps being TRBD1 or TRBD2 (5 bases each). The CDR3 sequence is 14 residues long. Germline CDR1 SGHRS, CDR2 YFSETQ. The V end lost 7 bases, the J end lost 8 bases, and 19 bases lay between the germline ends.

As for this clone: The sample carries other DNA sequences with the same CDR3. The V call is TRBV6-5, the J call TRBJ1-4; perhaps TRBD1 as D (5 bases). The germline CDR1 and CDR2 sequences are MNHEY and SVGAGI. This CDR3 spans 14 amino acids. Trimming stripped 2 bases from V and 7 bases from J, with 11 bases between. In nucleotides, the CDR3 is TGTGCCAGCAGTTACGGGCAGGGTGGTGAAAAACTGTTTTTT. This encodes CASSYGQGGEKLFF.

The sample holds a few counts of this clone. The J gene is TRBJ2-7, the V gene TRBV30; 12 nucleotides match TRBD1. Per germline, CDR1 GTSNPN and CDR2 SVGIG (reference sequence). The CDR3 sequence is 13 residues long. V lost 5 bases, J lost 6 bases, and 5 bases stayed unmatched. The CDR3 bases are TGTGCCTGGGAGGGGACAGGGGGCTTCGAGCAGTACTTC. Translation gives CAWEGTGGFEQYF.

This chain links TRBV2 with TRBJ2-3; 8 bases fit TRBD1. The CDR3 is made up of 14 amino acids. Germline trimming cut 7 bases from V and 3 bases from J; bases unmatched to any gene: 6. Per the germline V gene, CDR1 is SNHLY and CDR2 is FYNNEI. The CDR3 nucleotides are TGTGCCAGCAATGGACAGGGTTGGACAGATACGCAGTATTTT. It yields the protein CASNGQGWTDTQYF.

The chain is built from TRBV5-1 and TRBJ2-1; the D is unclear. V was shortened by 3 bases and J by 0 bases, with 10 bases between the two germline ends. The CDR3 contains 15 residues. Germline CDR1 is SGHRS and CDR2 is YFSETQ. This CDR3 reads CASSSGASSYNEQFF. CDR3 sequence (DNA): TGCGCCAGCAGCTCTGGAGCGTCCTCCTACAATGAGCAGTTCTTC.

This rearrangement joins TRBV30 to TRBJ1-6; a possible D gene is TRBD1 (6 bases). Trimming left V 4 bases short and J 5 bases short, with 6 bases between. Germline lookup yields CDR1 GTSNPN and CDR2 SVGIG (reference sequence). The CDR3 is made up of 12 amino acids. The DNA of the CDR3 is TGTGCCTGGAACAGGGATAATTCACCCCTCCACTTT. It encodes CAWNRDNSPLHF.

The chain joins TRBV19 to TRBJ1-5, with D perhaps TRBD1 (5 bases). This CDR3 region has 16 residues. The V end was cut by 2 bases, the J end by 0 bases, with 11 bases between. Germline CDR1 and CDR2: LNHDA and SQIVND (reference sequence). CDR3 region: CASSISPGRSNQPQHF. In nucleotides, the CDR3 is TGTGCCAGTAGTATAAGCCCAGGGCGTAGCAATCAGCCCCAGCATTTT.

V gene TRBV19 combines with J gene TRBJ2-1, with TRBD2 matching over 10 bases. This CDR3 has 14 residues. The trim removed 3 bases at V and 6 bases at J, leaving 2 bases unmatched. The germline gives CDR1 LNHDA, CDR2 SQIVND (reference sequence). The CDR3: CASSIGLAVNEQFF. For the CDR3, the DNA is TGTGCCAGTAGTATTGGACTAGCGGTCAATGAGCAGTTCTTC.

The table lists this clone with a count of one. V usage is TRBV5-1 and J usage is TRBJ2-2; D unclear. Germline assignment: CDR1 SGHRS and CDR2 YFSETQ. The V end was cut by 2 bases, the J end by 0 bases, with 8 bases between. The CDR3 is 15 residues long. CDR3 in amino acids: CASSFVGSNTGELFF. In DNA, the CDR3 is TGCGCCAGCAGCTTCGTGGGGTCGAACACCGGGGAGCTGTTTTTT.

A single count supports this clone. This chain uses TRBV7-9 with TRBJ2-3; D possibly corresponds to TRBD1 (6 bases). The germline V gene encodes CDR1 SEHNR and CDR2 FQNEAQ (reference sequence). V lost 2 bases and J 3 bases, leaving 15 bases between the germline ends. The CDR3 contains 16 residues. The CDR3 loop reads CASSLYTGSVTDTQYF. CDR3 sequence (DNA): TGTGCCAGCAGCTTATATACAGGGAGTGTGACAGATACGCAGTATTTT.

This clone was counted a single time. V usage is TRBV4-1 and J usage is TRBJ2-7, with a weak D call TRBD2 (6 bases). The germline CDR1 and CDR2 sequences are MGHRA and YSYEKL. CDR3 length equals 14 residues. Trimming shortened V by 4 bases and J by 0 bases, and 10 bases separated the two germline ends. The CDR3 nucleotides are TGCGCCAGCAGCCCCCGGGACTCCTCCTACGAGCAGTACTTC. Its translation is CASSPRDSSYEQYF.

The chain has TRBV7-2 and TRBJ1-5; D possibly corresponds to TRBD1 (5 bases). The CDR3 has 14 residues. The germline CDR1 and CDR2 sequences are SGHTA and FQGNSA. Trimming removed 2 bases from V and 6 bases from J, with 11 bases in between. Here the CDR3 reads CASSLKATAQPQHF. The CDR3, as DNA: TGTGCCAGCAGCTTAAAGGCGACAGCTCAGCCCCAGCATTTT.

As regards this clone: This specimen includes other DNA sequences encoding the same CDR3. The chain recombines TRBV9 with TRBJ1-5; D remains ambiguous. Per the germline V gene, CDR1 is SGDLS and CDR2 is YYNGEE. The CDR3 has 14 amino acids. Trimming left V 0 bases short and J 4 bases short, with 8 bases between. The CDR3 here is CASSVGGPNQPQHF. CDR3 bases: TGTGCCAGCAGCGTAGGGGGTCCAAATCAGCCCCAGCATTTT.

The chain uses TRBV7-9 and TRBJ1-5; D is ambiguous. V lost 5 bases and J lost 5, with 7 bases in between. CDR3 length equals 12 residues. The germline CDR1 and CDR2 sequences are SEHNR and FQNEAQ (reference sequence). CDR3 DNA: TGTGCCAGCAGCACAAACGATCAGCCCCAGCATTTT. This sequence encodes CASSTNDQPQHF.

This chain uses TRBV10-2 with TRBJ2-3; TRBD1 agrees at 11 bases. V gave up 7 bases and J gave up 6 bases; unmatched junction bases: 9. Germline V lookup: CDR1 WSHSY, CDR2 SAAADI. This CDR3 region has 15 residues. For the CDR3, the DNA is TGCGCCAGCACGCCGGGACAGGGGGTGAGGGATACGCAGTATTTT. Translation gives CASTPGQGVRDTQYF.

The CDR3 spells CASSPTLKTESYEQYF. For the CDR3, the DNA is TGTGCCAGCAGCCCCACTTTAAAGACAGAGTCCTACGAGCAGTACTTC. The chain is built from TRBV7-9 and TRBJ2-7; D might be TRBD1 (5 bases). Looked up from germline, CDR1 is SEHNR and CDR2 is FQNEAQ (reference sequence). CDR3 length equals 16 residues. V gave up 5 bases and J gave up 1 base, with 18 bases separating them.